This T cell receptor beta chain was observed in a study of shared clonotypes between healthy human individuals. Using immunoSEQ multiplex PCR, the repertoire was profiled, and TCRdb retains in-frame clones only, with some absent. The repertoire holds about 1.1 million clones, with 78% as singletons. Regarding the study as a whole: Naive subsets tended to show greater estimated richness than memory subsets.

Points on this clone: Its antigen is not identified.

The sequence derives from a man younger than 30 in good health. Some clones in this sample may be carry-over from other donors' samples. The sample taken for sequencing was memory CD4+ T cells from PBMCs. Subset defined: CD45RA-negative fraction.

The chain's CDR3 is CASSETGGVYSNQPQHF. The DNA of the CDR3 is TGTGCCAGCAGTGAGACAGGGGGGGTTTATAGCAATCAGCCCCAGCATTTT. The V call is TRBV28, the J call TRBJ1-5; TRBD1 aligns across 9 bases. The CDR3 runs 17 residues. The J segment lost 0 bases and the V segment lost 5 bases, leaving 8 bases of the junction unmatched. Per germline, CDR1 MDHEN and CDR2 SYDVKM. Together with reference TRBV28 and TRBJ1-5, the CDR3 gives the full variable domain: DVKVTQSSRYLVKRTGEKVFLECVQDMDHENMFWYRQDPGLGLRLIYFSYDVKMKEKGDIPEGYSVSREKKERFSLILESASTNQTSMYLCASSETGGVYSNQPQHFGDGTRLSIL.